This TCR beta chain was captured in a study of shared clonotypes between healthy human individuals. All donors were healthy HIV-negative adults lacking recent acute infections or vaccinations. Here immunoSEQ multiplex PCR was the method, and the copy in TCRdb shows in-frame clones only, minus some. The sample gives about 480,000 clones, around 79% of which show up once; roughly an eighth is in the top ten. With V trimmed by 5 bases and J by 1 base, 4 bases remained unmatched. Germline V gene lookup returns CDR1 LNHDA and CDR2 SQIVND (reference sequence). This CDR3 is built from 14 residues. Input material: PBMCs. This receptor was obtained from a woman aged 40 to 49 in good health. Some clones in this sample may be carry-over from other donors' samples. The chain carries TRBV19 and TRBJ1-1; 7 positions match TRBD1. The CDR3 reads CASSARGANTEAFF. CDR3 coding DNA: TGTGCCAGTAGTGCCAGGGGGGCGAACACTGAAGCTTTCTTT.